The text below deals with one T cell receptor (beta chain). No antigen is known for it. The record originates from a study of long-term antiretroviral therapy in people with HIV. At the survey level, the v3.0 immunoSEQ assay was run. The method was immunoSEQ multiplex PCR; TCRdb's version includes in-frame clones alone and lacks a portion of them. The data contain approximately 22,000 clones, 65% to 90% of them singletons. Study findings and constraints: Comparison with controls showed narrower CDR3 length ranges in HIV repertoires.

This sequence was found in a man aged 45-65 years with HIV. The sample in question was unsorted PBMCs, obtained 3 years after starting antiretroviral therapy.

The DNA of the CDR3 is TGTGCCAGCAGCGTTAATTTACAGAACTATGGCTACACCTTC. Translation: CASSVNLQNYGYTF. This sequence joins TRBV9 and TRBJ1-2; unclear D gene. V was shortened by 2 bases and J by 2 bases, with 10 bases between the two germline ends. Germline V CDR1 and CDR2: SGDLS, YYNGEE. The CDR3 has 14 residues.